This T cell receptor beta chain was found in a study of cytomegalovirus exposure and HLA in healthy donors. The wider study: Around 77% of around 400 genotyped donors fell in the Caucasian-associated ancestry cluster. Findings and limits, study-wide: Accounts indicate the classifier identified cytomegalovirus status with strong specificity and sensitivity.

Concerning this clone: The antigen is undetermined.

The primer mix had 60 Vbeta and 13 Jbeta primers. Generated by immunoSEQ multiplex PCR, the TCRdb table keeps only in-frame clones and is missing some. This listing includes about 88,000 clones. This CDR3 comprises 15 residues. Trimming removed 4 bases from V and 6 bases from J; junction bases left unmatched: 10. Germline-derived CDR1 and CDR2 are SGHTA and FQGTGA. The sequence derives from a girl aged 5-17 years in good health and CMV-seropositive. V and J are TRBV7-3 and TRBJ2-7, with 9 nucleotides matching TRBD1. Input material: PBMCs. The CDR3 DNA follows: TGTGCCAGCAGCTCTAGTCAGACAGGGGGTCGCGAGCAGTACGTC. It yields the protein CASSSSQTGGREQYV.